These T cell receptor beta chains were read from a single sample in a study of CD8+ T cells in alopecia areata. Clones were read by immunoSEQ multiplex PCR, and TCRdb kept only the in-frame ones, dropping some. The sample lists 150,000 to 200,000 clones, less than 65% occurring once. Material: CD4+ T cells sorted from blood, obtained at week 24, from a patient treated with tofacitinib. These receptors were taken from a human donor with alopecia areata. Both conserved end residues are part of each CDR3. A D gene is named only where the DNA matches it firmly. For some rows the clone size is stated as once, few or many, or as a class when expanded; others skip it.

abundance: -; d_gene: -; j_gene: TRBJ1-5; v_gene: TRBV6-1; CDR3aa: CASSAISGTIDQPQHF; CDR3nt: TGTGCCAGCAGTGCGATTTCCGGGACAATCGATCAGCCCCAGCATTTT
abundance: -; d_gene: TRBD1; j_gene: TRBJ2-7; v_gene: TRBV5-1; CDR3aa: CAGAGGRTYEQYF; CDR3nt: TGCGCCGGAGCAGGGGGTAGGACCTACGAGCAGTACTTC
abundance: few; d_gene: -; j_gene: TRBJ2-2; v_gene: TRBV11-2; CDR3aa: CASSLSGELFF; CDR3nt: TGTGCCAGCAGCTTATCCGGGGAGCTGTTTTTT
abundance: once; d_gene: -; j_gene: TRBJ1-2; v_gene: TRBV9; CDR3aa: CASSPNPRLNYGYTF; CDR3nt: TGTGCCAGCAGCCCAAACCCCCGACTGAACTATGGCTACACCTTC
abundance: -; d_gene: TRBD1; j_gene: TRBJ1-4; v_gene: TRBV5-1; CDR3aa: CASSLGQGGDEKLFF; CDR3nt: TGCGCCAGCAGCCTCGGACAGGGCGGGGATGAAAAACTGTTTTTT
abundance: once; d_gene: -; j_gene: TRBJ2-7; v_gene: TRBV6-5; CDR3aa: CASSLYKNHEQYF; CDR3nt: TGTGCCAGCAGTTTGTACAAGAACCACGAGCAGTACTTC
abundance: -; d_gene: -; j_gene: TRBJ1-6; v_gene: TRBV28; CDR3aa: CASSFQNSPLHF; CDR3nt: TGTGCCAGCAGTTTCCAGAATTCACCCCTCCACTTT
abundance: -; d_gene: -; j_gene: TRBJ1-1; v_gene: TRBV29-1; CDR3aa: CSVERSFSPEAFF; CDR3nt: TGCAGCGTTGAGCGCTCATTTTCGCCTGAAGCTTTCTTT
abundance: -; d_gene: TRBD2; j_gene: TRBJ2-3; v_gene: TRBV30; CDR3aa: CAWSPGLAGDTQYF; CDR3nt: TGTGCCTGGAGTCCCGGACTAGCGGGGGATACGCAGTATTTT
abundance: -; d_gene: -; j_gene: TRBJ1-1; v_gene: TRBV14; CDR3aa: CASSQDLLNTEAFF; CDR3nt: TGTGCCAGCAGCCAAGACCTTTTGAACACTGAAGCTTTCTTT
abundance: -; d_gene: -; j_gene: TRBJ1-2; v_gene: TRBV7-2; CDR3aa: CASSSEFTGKSGYTF; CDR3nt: TGTGCCAGCAGCTCCGAGTTCACAGGGAAGAGCGGCTACACCTTC
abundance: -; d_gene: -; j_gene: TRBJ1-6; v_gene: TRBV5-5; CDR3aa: CASGGGTNPAHSPLHF; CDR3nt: TGTGCCAGCGGAGGGGGGACAAACCCTGCCCATTCACCCCTCCACTTT
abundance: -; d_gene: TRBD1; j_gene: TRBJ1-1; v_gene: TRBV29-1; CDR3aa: CSVNKDGTGIGEAFF; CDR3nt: TGCAGCGTGAACAAGGACGGGACAGGGATTGGTGAAGCTTTCTTT
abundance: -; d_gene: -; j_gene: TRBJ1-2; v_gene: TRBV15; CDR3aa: CATSRVGIGYGYTF; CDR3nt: TGTGCCACCAGCCGGGTTGGGATTGGCTATGGCTACACCTTC
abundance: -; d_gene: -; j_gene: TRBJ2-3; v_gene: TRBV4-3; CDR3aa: CASSHNNGLTDTQYF; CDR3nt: TGCGCCAGCAGCCATAACAACGGCCTAACAGATACGCAGTATTTT
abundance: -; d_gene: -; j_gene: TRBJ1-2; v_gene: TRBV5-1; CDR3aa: CASSLEAAGNSYTF; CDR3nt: TGCGCCAGCAGCTTGGAGGCGGCAGGGAACAGCTACACCTTC
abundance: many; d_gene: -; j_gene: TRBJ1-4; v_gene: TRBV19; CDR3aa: CASSMRGRTTNEKLFF; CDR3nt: TGTGCCAGTAGTATGCGAGGCCGAACAACTAATGAAAAACTGTTTTTT
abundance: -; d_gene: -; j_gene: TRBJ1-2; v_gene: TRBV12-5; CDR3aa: CASGLDIGGYTF; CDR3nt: TGTGCTAGTGGTCTCGACATTGGCGGCTACACCTTC
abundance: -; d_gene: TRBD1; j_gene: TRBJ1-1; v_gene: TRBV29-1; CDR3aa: CSAVLTGGEAFF; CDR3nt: TGCAGCGCCGTCCTGACAGGGGGCGAAGCTTTCTTT
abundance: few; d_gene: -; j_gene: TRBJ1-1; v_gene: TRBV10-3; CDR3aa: CAVGTVNTEAFF; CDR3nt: TGTGCCGTCGGGACGGTGAACACTGAAGCTTTCTTT
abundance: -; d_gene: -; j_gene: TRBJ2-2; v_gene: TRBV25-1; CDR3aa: CASNGNTGELFF; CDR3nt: TGTGCCAGCAATGGAAACACCGGGGAGCTGTTTTTT
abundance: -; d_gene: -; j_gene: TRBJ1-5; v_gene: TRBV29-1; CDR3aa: CSVSENSNQPQHF; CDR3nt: TGCAGCGTTTCAGAAAATAGCAATCAGCCCCAGCATTTT
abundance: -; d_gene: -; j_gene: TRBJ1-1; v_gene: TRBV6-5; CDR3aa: CASSYKFLAFF; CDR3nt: TGTGCCAGCAGTTACAAGTTTTTAGCTTTCTTT
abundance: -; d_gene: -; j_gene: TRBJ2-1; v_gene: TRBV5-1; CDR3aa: CASSFGGPKYNEQFF; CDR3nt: TGCGCCAGCAGCTTCGGAGGGCCTAAATACAATGAGCAGTTCTTC
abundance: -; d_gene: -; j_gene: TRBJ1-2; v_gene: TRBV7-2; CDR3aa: CASSPQTVNYGYTF; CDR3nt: TGTGCCAGCAGCCCCCAAACAGTAAACTATGGCTACACCTTC
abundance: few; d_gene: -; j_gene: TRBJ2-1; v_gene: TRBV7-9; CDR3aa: CASSSHAGYYNEQFF; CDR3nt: TGTGCCAGCAGCTCCCACGCGGGTTACTACAATGAGCAGTTCTTC
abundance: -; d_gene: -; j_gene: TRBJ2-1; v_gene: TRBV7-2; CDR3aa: CASSSTVSVYNEQFF; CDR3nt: TGTGCCAGCAGCTCGACAGTGTCGGTCTACAATGAGCAGTTCTTC
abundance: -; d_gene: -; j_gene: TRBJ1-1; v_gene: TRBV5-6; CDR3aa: CASSSTEQGLGTEAFF; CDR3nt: TGTGCCAGCAGCTCGACAGAGCAGGGGCTCGGCACTGAAGCTTTCTTT
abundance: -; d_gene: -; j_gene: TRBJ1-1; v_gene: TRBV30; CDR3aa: CAWSIGWDTEAFF; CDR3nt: TGTGCCTGGAGCATAGGGTGGGACACTGAAGCTTTCTTT
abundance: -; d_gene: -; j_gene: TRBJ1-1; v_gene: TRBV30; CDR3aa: CAWSPTLNTEAFF; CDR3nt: TGTGCCTGGAGTCCGACATTGAACACTGAAGCTTTCTTT
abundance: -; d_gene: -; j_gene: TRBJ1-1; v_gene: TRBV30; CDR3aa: CAWSVSRRNTEAFF; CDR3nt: TGTGCCTGGAGTGTATCCCGTCGTAACACTGAAGCTTTCTTT
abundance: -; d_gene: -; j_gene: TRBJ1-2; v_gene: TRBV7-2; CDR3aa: CASSPASLGVARYTF; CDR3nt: TGTGCCAGCAGCCCCGCCTCCTTGGGGGTTGCACGCTACACCTTC
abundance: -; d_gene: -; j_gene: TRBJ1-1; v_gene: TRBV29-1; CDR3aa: CSVEGRLSTEAFF; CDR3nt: TGCAGCGTTGAGGGCCGGCTGAGTACTGAAGCTTTCTTT
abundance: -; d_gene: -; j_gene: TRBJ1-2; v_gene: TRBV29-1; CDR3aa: CSVGGDAYGYTF; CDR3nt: TGCAGCGTTGGGGGGGACGCCTATGGCTACACCTTC
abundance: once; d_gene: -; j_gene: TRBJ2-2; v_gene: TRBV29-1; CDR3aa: CSVGSNTGELFF; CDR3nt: TGCAGCGTTGGATCGAACACCGGGGAGCTGTTTTTT
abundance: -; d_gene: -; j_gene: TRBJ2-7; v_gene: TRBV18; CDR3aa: CASSPRGGSYEQYF; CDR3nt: TGTGCCAGCTCACCGAGGGGGGGCTCCTACGAGCAGTACTTC
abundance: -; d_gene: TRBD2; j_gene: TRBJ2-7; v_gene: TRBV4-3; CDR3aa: CASSQGGGGVYEQYF; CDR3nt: TGCGCCAGCAGCCAAGGCGGCGGGGGGGTGTACGAGCAGTACTTC
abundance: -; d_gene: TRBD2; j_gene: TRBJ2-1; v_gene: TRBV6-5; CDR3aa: CASSYAGGHNEQFF; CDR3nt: TGTGCCAGCAGTTACGCGGGGGGACACAATGAGCAGTTCTTC